This T cell receptor (beta chain) stems from a study of CD8+CD57+ T cells in acquired aplastic anemia. Across the whole study: The sorted CD4+ and CD8+ cells yielded an average roughly 3 ug of DNA. General study results and limits: Patients and healthy controls showed no significant CD8+ Simpson's diversity difference. Patients and controls shared approximately 30 CD8+ CDR3 sequences, highly expressed in patients.

In the case of this clonotype: What it binds is unknown.

For sequencing, patients were chosen who had shown expansion of CD8+CD57+ cells by flow cytometry. The diagnosis in all patients was severe acquired aplastic anemia. This CDR3 contains 15 residues. The junction had 13 bases not matched to a gene; V was cut back by 8 bases and J by 5 bases. Germline V gene sequence: CDR1 MNHNS, CDR2 SASEGT. Template material for TCR beta VDJ and CDR3 profiling consisted of genomic DNA. Each CDR3 protein gets one entry after TCRdb re-called the reads with MiXCR. In the table there are 200,000 to 250,000 distinct CDR3 sequences, 65% of which are singletons. The sequence was collected from a human donor with aplastic anemia. The rearrangement uses TRBV6-1 and TRBJ2-5; 8 nucleotides align to TRBD1. The sequencing input was sorted CD4+, CD8+, or CD8+CD57+ T cells (not recorded which) from PBMCs. The CDR3 coding sequence is TGTGCCAGCTTATTTGAGCAGGGGGCGTGGGAGACCCAGTACTTC. Amino acids: CASLFEQGAWETQYF.